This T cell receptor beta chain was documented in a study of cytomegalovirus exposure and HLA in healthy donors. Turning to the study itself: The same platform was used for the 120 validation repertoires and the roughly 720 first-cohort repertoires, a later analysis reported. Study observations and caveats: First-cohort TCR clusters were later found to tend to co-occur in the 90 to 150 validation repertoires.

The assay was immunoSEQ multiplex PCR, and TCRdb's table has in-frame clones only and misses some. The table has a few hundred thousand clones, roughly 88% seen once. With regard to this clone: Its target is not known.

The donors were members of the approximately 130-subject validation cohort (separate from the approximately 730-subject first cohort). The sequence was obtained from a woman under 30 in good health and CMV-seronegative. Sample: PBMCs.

CDR3 sequence reads: CASGSGKESGSGYTF. DNA for the CDR3: TGTGCCAGCGGGAGTGGTAAAGAAAGCGGCTCTGGCTACACCTTC. V gene TRBV25-1 combines with J gene TRBJ1-2; no definite D call. This CDR3 is 15 amino acids long. Germline V gives CDR1 MGHDK, CDR2 SYGVNS. V lost 8 bases and J 7 bases, leaving 23 bases between the germline ends.